This record concerns one T cell receptor (beta chain) sequence. Its antigen is undetermined. This sample is part of a study of shared clonotypes between healthy human individuals. Across the whole study: Donors were a couple of women and a few men aged 18 to 49. Study-wide results and limits: Estimated clonotype richness was generally higher in naive than memory subsets. Clonotypes shared by all four sorted-subset donors had higher generation probabilities than non-shared clonotypes.

TCRdb's copy holds only in-frame clones and misses some; the assay was immunoSEQ multiplex PCR. The table has approximately 2.5 million clones, roughly 93% seen once. Donors comprised healthy HIV-negative adults lacking recent acute infections or vaccinations. Per the germline V gene, CDR1 is MDHEN and CDR2 is SYDVKM. The length of the CDR3 is 15 residues. Unmatched junction bases numbered 7, after V lost 6 bases and J lost 4 bases. The chain joins TRBV28 to TRBJ1-1, with 11 bases lining up with TRBD1. The sequence came from a man aged 18-30 years in good health. Some clones in this sample may be carry-over from other donors' samples. Source material: naive CD4+ T cells from PBMCs. Described subset: CD45RA+ positively selected. CDR3 sequence: CASRRFGTGGTEAFF. The CDR3 DNA sequence: TGTGCCAGCAGGCGATTTGGGACAGGGGGCACTGAAGCTTTCTTT.